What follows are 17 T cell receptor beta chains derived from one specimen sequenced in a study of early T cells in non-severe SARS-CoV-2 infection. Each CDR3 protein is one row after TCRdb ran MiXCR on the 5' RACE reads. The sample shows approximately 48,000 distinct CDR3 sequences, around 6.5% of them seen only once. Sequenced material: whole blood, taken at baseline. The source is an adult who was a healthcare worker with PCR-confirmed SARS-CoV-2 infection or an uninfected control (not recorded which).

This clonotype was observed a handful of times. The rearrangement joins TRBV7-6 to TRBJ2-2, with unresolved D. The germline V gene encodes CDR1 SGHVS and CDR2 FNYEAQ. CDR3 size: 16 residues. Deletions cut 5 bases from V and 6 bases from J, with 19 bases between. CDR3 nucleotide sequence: TGTGCCAGCAGCCCCCATCCTGGCCATGTTGCCGGGGAGCTGTTTTTT. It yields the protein CASSPHPGHVAGELFF.

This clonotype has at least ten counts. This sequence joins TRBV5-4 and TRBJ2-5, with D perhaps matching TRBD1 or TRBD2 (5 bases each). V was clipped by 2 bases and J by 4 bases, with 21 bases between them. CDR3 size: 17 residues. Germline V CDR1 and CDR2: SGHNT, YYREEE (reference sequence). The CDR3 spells CASSLGVRLANAETQYF. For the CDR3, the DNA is TGTGCCAGCAGCTTAGGGGTGCGGCTAGCAAATGCAGAGACCCAGTACTTC.

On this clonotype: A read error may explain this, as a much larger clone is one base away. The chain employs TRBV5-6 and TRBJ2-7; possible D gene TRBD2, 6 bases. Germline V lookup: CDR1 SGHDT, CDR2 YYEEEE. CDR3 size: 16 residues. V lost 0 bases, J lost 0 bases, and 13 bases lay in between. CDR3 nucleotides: TGTGCCAGCAGCTTGGCCCTTAGCGGTCTCTCCTACGAGCAGTACTTC. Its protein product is CASSLALSGLSYEQYF. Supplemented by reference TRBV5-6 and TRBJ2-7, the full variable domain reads DAGVTQSPTHLIKTRGQQVTLRCSPKSGHDTVSWYQQALGQGPQFIFQYYEEEERQRGNFPDRFSGHQFPNYSSELNVNALLLGDSALYLCASSLALSGLSYEQYFGPGTRLTVT.

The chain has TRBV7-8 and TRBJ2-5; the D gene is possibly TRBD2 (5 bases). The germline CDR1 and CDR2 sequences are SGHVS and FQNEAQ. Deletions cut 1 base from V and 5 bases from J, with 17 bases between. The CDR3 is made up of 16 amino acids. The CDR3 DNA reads TGTGCCAGCAGCTTAGACAGCGGATTGTTCTCGGAGACCCAGTACTTC. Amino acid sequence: CASSLDSGLFSETQYF.

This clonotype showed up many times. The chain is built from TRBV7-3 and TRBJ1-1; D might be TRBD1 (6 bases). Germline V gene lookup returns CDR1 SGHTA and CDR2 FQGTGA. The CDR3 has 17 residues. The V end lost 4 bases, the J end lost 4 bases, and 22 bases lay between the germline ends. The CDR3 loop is CASSSSLQGLVITEAFF. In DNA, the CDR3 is TGTGCCAGCAGCTCTTCTTTACAGGGATTAGTTATCACTGAAGCTTTCTTT.

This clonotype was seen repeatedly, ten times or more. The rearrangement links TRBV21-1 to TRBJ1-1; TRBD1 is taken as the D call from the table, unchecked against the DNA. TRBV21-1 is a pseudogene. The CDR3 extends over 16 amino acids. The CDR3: CASSMRLRPGDTEAFF. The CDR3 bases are TGTGCCAGCAGCATGAGGCTGAGACCAGGGGACACTGAAGCTTTCTTT.

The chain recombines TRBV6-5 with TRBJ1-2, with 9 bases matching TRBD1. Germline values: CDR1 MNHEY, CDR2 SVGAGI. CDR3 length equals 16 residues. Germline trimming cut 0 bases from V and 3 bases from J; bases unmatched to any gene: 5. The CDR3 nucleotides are TGTGCCAGCAGTTACTCGAGACAGGGGGACCACTATGGCTACACCTTC. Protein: CASSYSRQGDHYGYTF.

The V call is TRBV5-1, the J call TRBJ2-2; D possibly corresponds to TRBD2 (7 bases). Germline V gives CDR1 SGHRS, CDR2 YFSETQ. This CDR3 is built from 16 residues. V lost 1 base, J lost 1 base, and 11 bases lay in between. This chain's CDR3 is CASSLNGGLNTGELFF. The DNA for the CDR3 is TGCGCCAGCAGCTTGAACGGGGGGCTGAACACCGGGGAGCTGTTTTTT.

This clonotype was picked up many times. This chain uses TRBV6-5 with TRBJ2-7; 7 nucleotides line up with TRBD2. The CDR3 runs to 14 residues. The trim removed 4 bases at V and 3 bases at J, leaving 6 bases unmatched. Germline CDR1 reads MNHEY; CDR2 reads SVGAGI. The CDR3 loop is CASSSPGGSYEQYF. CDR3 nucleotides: TGTGCCAGCAGTTCCCCCGGGGGGAGCTACGAGCAGTACTTC.

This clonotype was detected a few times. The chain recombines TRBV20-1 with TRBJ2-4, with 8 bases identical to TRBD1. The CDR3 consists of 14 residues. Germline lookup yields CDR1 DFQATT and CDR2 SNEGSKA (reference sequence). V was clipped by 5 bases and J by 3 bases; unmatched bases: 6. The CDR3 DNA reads TGCAGTGCTTGCTATACAGGGGGCAAAAACATTCAGTACTTC. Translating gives CSACYTGGKNIQYF.

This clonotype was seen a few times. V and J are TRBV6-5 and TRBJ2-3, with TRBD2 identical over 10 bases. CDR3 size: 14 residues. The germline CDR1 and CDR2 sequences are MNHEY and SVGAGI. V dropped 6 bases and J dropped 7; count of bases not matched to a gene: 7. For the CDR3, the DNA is TGTGCCAGCAGCCCTAGCGGGGGCACTCATACGCAGTATTTT. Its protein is CASSPSGGTHTQYF.

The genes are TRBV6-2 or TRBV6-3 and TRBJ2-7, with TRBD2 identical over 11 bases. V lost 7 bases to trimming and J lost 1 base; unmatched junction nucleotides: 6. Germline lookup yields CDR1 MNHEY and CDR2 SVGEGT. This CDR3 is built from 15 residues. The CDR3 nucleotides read TGTGCCAGCAAACCTAGCGGGGGGTTGTCCTACGAGCAGTACTTC. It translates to CASKPSGGLSYEQYF.

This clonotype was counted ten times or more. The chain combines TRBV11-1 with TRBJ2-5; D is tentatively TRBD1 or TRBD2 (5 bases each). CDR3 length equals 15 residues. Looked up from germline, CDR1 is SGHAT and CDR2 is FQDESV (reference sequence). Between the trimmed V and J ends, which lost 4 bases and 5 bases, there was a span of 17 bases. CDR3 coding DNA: TGTGCCAGCAGCTCATCCTCCGGGACCATGGAGACCCAGTACTTC. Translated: CASSSSSGTMETQYF.

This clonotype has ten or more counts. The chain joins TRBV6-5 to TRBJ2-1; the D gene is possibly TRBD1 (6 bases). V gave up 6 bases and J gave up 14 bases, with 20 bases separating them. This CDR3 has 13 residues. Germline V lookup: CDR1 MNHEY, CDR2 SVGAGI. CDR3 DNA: TGTGCCAGCAGCCGGGACACAACAATGAGGAAGTTCTTC. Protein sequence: CASSRDTTMRKFF.

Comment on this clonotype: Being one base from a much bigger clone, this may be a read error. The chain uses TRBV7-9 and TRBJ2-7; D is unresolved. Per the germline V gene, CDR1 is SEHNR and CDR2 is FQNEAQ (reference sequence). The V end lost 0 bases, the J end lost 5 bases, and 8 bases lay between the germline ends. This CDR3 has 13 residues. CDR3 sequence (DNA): TGTGCCAGCAGCTTAGCTGACAATCACGAGCAGTACTTC. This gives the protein CASSLADNHEQYF.

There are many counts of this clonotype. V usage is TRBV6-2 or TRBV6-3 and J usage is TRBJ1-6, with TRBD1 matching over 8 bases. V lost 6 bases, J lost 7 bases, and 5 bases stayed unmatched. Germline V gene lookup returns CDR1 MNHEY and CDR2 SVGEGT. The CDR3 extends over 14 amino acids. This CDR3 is CASSRQGKNSPLHF. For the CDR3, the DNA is TGTGCCAGCAGCAGACAGGGGAAAAATTCACCCCTCCACTTT.

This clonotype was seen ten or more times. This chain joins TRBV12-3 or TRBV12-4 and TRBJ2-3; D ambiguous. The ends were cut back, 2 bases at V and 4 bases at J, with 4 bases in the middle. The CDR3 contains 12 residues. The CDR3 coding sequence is TGTGCCAGCAGTTTAAGGGCAGATACGCAGTATTTT. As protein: CASSLRADTQYF.